Below, 9 T cell receptor beta chains from the same sample are listed, as sequenced in a study of control samples from healthy donors and cancer patients. TCRdb's copy holds only in-frame clones and misses some; the assay was immunoSEQ multiplex PCR. The sample consists of some 29,000 clones, 87% of them appearing once. The sequencing input was formalin-fixed, paraffin-embedded tissue. These receptors all stem from a female donor with melanoma.

The rearrangement joins TRBV6-2 or TRBV6-3 to TRBJ2-6, with D perhaps matching TRBD2 (5 bases). This CDR3 contains 15 residues. CDR1 and CDR2 from the germline V gene are MNHEY and SVGEGT. V shed 1 base and J shed 2 bases, with 6 bases lying between them. CDR3 nucleotides: TGTGCCAGCAGTTACTGGGAGCCTGGGGCCAACGTCCTGACTTTC. Translating it yields CASSYWEPGANVLTF.

The chain uses TRBV7-2 and TRBJ1-6; 11 bases fit TRBD1. Looked up from germline, CDR1 is SGHTA and CDR2 is FQGNSA. The CDR3 runs 14 residues. V was pared by 5 bases and J by 14 bases, with 8 bases of the junction left unmatched. DNA of the CDR3: TGTGCCAGCAGCCCGGGACAGGGGGGACAAGCCCTCCACTTT. Its translation is CASSPGQGGQALHF.

The chain is built from TRBV19 and TRBJ1-1, with D tentatively TRBD1 (5 bases). Looked up from germline, CDR1 is LNHDA and CDR2 is SQIVND (reference sequence). V dropped 5 bases and J dropped 7 bases, with 17 bases sitting between them. This CDR3 has 14 residues. CDR3 protein: CASSVGTEGYEAFF. In nucleotides, the CDR3 is TGTGCCAGTAGTGTCGGGACCGAGGGATATGAAGCTTTCTTT.

V usage is TRBV7-2 and J usage is TRBJ1-1, with TRBD1 as a possible D gene (5 bases). CDR3 length: 17 residues. CDR1 and CDR2 from the germline V gene are SGHTA and FQGNSA. Trimming left V 1 base short and J 4 bases short, with 19 bases between. The CDR3 DNA is TGTGCCAGCAGCTTAGGGCCCCCGGGAGGGGCGTTCACTGAAGCTTTCTTT. This gives the protein CASSLGPPGGAFTEAFF.

The sample holds one count of this clone. The chain joins TRBV4-1 to TRBJ2-7; the D is unclear. Per germline, CDR1 MGHRA and CDR2 YSYEKL. Trimming took off 3 bases at V and 2 bases at J, with 14 bases between the two ends. CDR3 length: 15 amino acids. Here the CDR3 DNA reads TGCGCCAGCAGCCAGGCGAATACACCCGCCTACGAGCAGTACTTC. Protein: CASSQANTPAYEQYF.

The chain uses TRBV6-5 and TRBJ2-3; the D gene is possibly TRBD2 (5 bases). CDR3 length: 16 residues. Germline CDR1 and CDR2: MNHEY and SVGAGI. V was trimmed by 2 bases and J by 5 bases, leaving 17 bases between them. The DNA of the CDR3 is TGTGCCAGCAGTTACGGTCGGCGGGTTGGGCAAGATACGCAGTATTTT. Translated, it gives CASSYGRRVGQDTQYF.

This clone was counted once. The J gene is TRBJ2-1, the V gene TRBV6-4, with TRBD1 as a possible D gene (6 bases). CDR1 and CDR2 from the germline V gene are MRHNA and SNTAGT. There are 13 residues in the CDR3. V was shortened by 2 bases and J by 9 bases, with 11 bases between the two germline ends. The CDR3 loop is CASSDIGGIEQFF. In DNA, the CDR3 is TGTGCCAGCAGTGACATAGGGGGAATTGAGCAGTTCTTC.

The genes are TRBV9 and TRBJ1-6; D possibly corresponds to TRBD1 (6 bases). Trimming removed 3 bases at V and 8 bases at J, with 12 bases between. The CDR3 has 14 residues. CDR1 is SGDLS and CDR2 is YYNGEE in the germline V gene. The DNA for the CDR3 is TGTGCCAGCAGCGCACTTAACAGGGATTCACCCCTCCACTTT. This gives the protein CASSALNRDSPLHF.

The chain combines TRBV29-1 with TRBJ2-7, with 13 positions matching TRBD2. Germline CDR1 is SQVTM and CDR2 is ANQGSEA. The CDR3 has 13 amino acids. Trimming at V came to 4 bases and at J to 5 bases, leaving 2 bases not matched to a gene. The DNA for the CDR3 is TGCAGCGTTGGGGGACTAGCGGGACACGAGCAGTACTTC. Amino acids: CSVGGLAGHEQYF.